The source of this T cell receptor beta chain is a study of T cell changes during pregnancy in multiple sclerosis (dated 2019 in TCRdb). For the study in its entirety: In women with multiple sclerosis, the researchers looked at how the T cell repertoire shifted as pregnancy progressed.

With regard to this clone: This clone's antigen is unknown. The record has no base qualities; no much larger clone is one base away.

Receptor amplification or capture employed the immunoSEQ multiplex PCR assay. What TCRdb holds here is the immuneACCESS table cut down to in-frame rearrangements. Part of the clones is not present; checked against another copy, under half of the missing clones reflect an unresolved V gene, and the others are unexplained. The sample has roughly 100,000 clones on record, 85% to 95% of them singletons. Less than 2% of the sample rests with the top ten. CDR1 and CDR2 are drawn from the germline V gene: MDHEN, SYDVKM. The germline ends are 9 bases apart after V is trimmed by 3 bases and J by 7 bases. The CDR3 measures 12 amino acids from cysteine to phenylalanine. The entry retains the CDR3 DNA only, 36 bases that are in frame from base 1.

The starting material was peripheral blood, obtained after pregnancy. The rearrangement joined TRBV28 to TRBJ1-1; the D gene assignment is ambiguous. This clonotype was sampled from a female donor with multiple sclerosis, enrolled in a pregnancy study. CDR3 sequence: CASSLVRREAFF. The DNA sequence is as follows: TGTGCCAGCAGTTTGGTGCGGCGTGAAGCTTTCTTT.